The rows below give T cell receptor beta chains drawn from one sample of a study of blood T cell repertoires in COVID-19. Repertoires were generated with immunoSEQ multiplex PCR, while TCRdb's copy carries only in-frame clones and drops some. This table holds 150,000 or so clones, roughly 83% found once. The sequenced material came from peripheral blood. The receptors stem from a woman aged 60 to 75 with COVID-19, enrolled during active disease. CDR3s include the opening cysteine and the closing phenylalanine or tryptophan. A D gene is named only where the DNA matches it firmly. Size is omitted from some rows. Given values are once, few, many or a class for expanded clones.

d_gene: TRBD1; j_gene: TRBJ1-1; v_gene: TRBV18; abundance: NA; CDR3aa: CASSPGTGVPEAFF; CDR3nt: TGTGCCAGCTCACCCGGGACAGGGGTTCCGGAAGCTTTCTTT
d_gene: NA; j_gene: TRBJ1-3; v_gene: TRBV5-1; abundance: NA; CDR3aa: CASSLDGTPSGNTIYF; CDR3nt: TGCGCCAGCAGCTTGGATGGGACACCCTCTGGAAACACCATATATTTT
d_gene: NA; j_gene: TRBJ1-4; v_gene: TRBV7-9; abundance: NA; CDR3aa: CASSLAAGLGEKLFF; CDR3nt: TGTGCCAGCAGCTTAGCCGCGGGGCTTGGTGAAAAACTGTTTTTT
d_gene: TRBD1; j_gene: TRBJ2-2; v_gene: TRBV27; abundance: NA; CDR3aa: CASRLTTGGYGELFF; CDR3nt: TGTGCCAGCAGATTGACTACAGGGGGCTACGGGGAGCTGTTTTTT
d_gene: TRBD1; j_gene: TRBJ1-4; v_gene: TRBV29-1; abundance: NA; CDR3aa: CSVTGQGNEKLFF; CDR3nt: TGCAGCGTCACGGGACAGGGTAATGAAAAACTGTTTTTT
d_gene: NA; j_gene: TRBJ1-5; v_gene: TRBV19; abundance: few; CDR3aa: CASNARGPQHF; CDR3nt: TGTGCCAGTAACGCCCGGGGGCCCCAGCATTTT
d_gene: TRBD1; j_gene: TRBJ1-5; v_gene: TRBV11-2; abundance: NA; CDR3aa: CASSLALDRDQPQHF; CDR3nt: TGTGCCAGCAGCTTAGCTTTGGACAGGGATCAGCCCCAGCATTTT
d_gene: NA; j_gene: TRBJ1-5; v_gene: TRBV6-5; abundance: NA; CDR3aa: CASSYSGASQPQHF; CDR3nt: TGTGCCAGCAGTTACTCAGGGGCTAGTCAGCCCCAGCATTTT
d_gene: NA; j_gene: TRBJ2-7; v_gene: TRBV9; abundance: NA; CDR3aa: CASSVSVVGEQYF; CDR3nt: TGTGCCAGCAGCGTAAGCGTGGTCGGCGAGCAGTACTTC
d_gene: NA; j_gene: TRBJ1-3; v_gene: TRBV6-6; abundance: NA; CDR3aa: CASSYYTGSGNTIYF; CDR3nt: TGTGCCAGCAGTTATTACACAGGTTCTGGAAACACCATATATTTT
d_gene: NA; j_gene: TRBJ2-6; v_gene: TRBV6-5; abundance: NA; CDR3aa: CASSRPSSGANVLTF; CDR3nt: TGTGCCAGCAGCCGCCCGAGTTCCGGGGCCAACGTCCTGACTTTC
d_gene: NA; j_gene: TRBJ1-6; v_gene: TRBV14; abundance: NA; CDR3aa: CASSPYGGNSPLHF; CDR3nt: TGTGCCAGCAGCCCATACGGGGGGAATTCACCCCTCCACTTT
d_gene: TRBD1; j_gene: TRBJ1-2; v_gene: TRBV3-1/TRBV3-2; abundance: NA; CDR3aa: CASSRKGAGGYTF; CDR3nt: TGTGCCAGCAGCCGGAAGGGGGCAGGGGGCTACACCTTC
d_gene: NA; j_gene: TRBJ2-2; v_gene: TRBV7-2; abundance: NA; CDR3aa: CASRRIQVIGELFF; CDR3nt: TGTGCCAGCAGGCGAATTCAAGTTATCGGGGAGCTGTTTTTT
d_gene: NA; j_gene: TRBJ2-2; v_gene: TRBV7-9; abundance: NA; CDR3aa: CASSERDTGELFF; CDR3nt: TGTGCCAGCAGCGAAAGAGATACCGGGGAGCTGTTTTTT
d_gene: NA; j_gene: TRBJ2-5; v_gene: TRBV20-1; abundance: NA; CDR3aa: CSASGLTGWQETQYF; CDR3nt: TGCAGTGCTAGTGGTCTGACTGGGTGGCAAGAGACCCAGTACTTC
d_gene: TRBD1; j_gene: TRBJ1-6; v_gene: TRBV30; abundance: NA; CDR3aa: CAWSGTGSPLHF; CDR3nt: TGTGCCTGGAGTGGGACAGGGTCACCCCTCCACTTT
d_gene: NA; j_gene: TRBJ1-6; v_gene: TRBV27; abundance: many; CDR3aa: CASSSPSRTALSPLHF; CDR3nt: TGTGCCAGCAGTTCCCCTTCGAGGACAGCCCTTTCACCCCTCCACTTT
d_gene: TRBD2; j_gene: TRBJ2-7; v_gene: TRBV7-2; abundance: NA; CDR3aa: CASSPTSGRVGEQYF; CDR3nt: TGTGCCAGCAGCCCGACTAGCGGGAGGGTCGGCGAGCAGTACTTC
d_gene: NA; j_gene: TRBJ2-7; v_gene: TRBV10-3; abundance: NA; CDR3aa: CAISGTPSYEQYF; CDR3nt: TGTGCCATCAGCGGGACACCCTCCTACGAGCAGTACTTC
d_gene: NA; j_gene: TRBJ2-5; v_gene: TRBV7-6; abundance: NA; CDR3aa: CASSLGQGETQYF; CDR3nt: TGTGCCAGCAGCTTAGGGCAGGGAGAGACCCAGTACTTC
d_gene: TRBD1; j_gene: TRBJ2-4; v_gene: TRBV9; abundance: NA; CDR3aa: CASSETGQVKNIQYF; CDR3nt: TGTGCCAGCAGCGAAACCGGACAGGTTAAAAACATTCAGTACTTC
d_gene: TRBD1; j_gene: TRBJ1-2; v_gene: TRBV3-1/TRBV3-2; abundance: NA; CDR3aa: CASSQATGQGDYGYTF; CDR3nt: TGTGCCAGCAGCCAAGCGACAGGGCAGGGAGACTATGGCTACACCTTC
d_gene: NA; j_gene: TRBJ1-1; v_gene: TRBV6-5; abundance: NA; CDR3aa: CASRKGLLSNTEAFF; CDR3nt: TGTGCCAGCAGAAAAGGACTGCTATCGAACACTGAAGCTTTCTTT
d_gene: NA; j_gene: TRBJ2-5; v_gene: TRBV7-8; abundance: NA; CDR3aa: CASSFRYGGQETQYF; CDR3nt: TGTGCCAGCAGCTTCCGATACGGGGGCCAAGAGACCCAGTACTTC
d_gene: TRBD1; j_gene: TRBJ1-2; v_gene: TRBV5-1; abundance: NA; CDR3aa: CASSFDRGRYGYTF; CDR3nt: TGCGCCAGCAGCTTCGACAGGGGGAGGTATGGCTACACCTTC
d_gene: TRBD1; j_gene: TRBJ1-1; v_gene: TRBV5-8; abundance: NA; CDR3aa: CASSLDRGPNTEAFF; CDR3nt: TGTGCCAGCAGCTTGGACAGGGGTCCGAACACTGAAGCTTTCTTT
d_gene: NA; j_gene: TRBJ1-2; v_gene: TRBV4-1; abundance: few; CDR3aa: CASSQDSGIPTRNYGYTF; CDR3nt: TGCGCCAGCAGCCAAGACTCCGGCATACCGACGCGGAACTATGGCTACACCTTC
d_gene: TRBD1; j_gene: TRBJ1-6; v_gene: TRBV7-9; abundance: once; CDR3aa: CASSLTGETSPLHF; CDR3nt: TGTGCCAGCAGCTTAACAGGGGAAACTTCACCCCTCCACTTT
d_gene: TRBD1; j_gene: TRBJ1-1; v_gene: TRBV6-5; abundance: few; CDR3aa: CASSSTGDTEAFF; CDR3nt: TGTGCCAGCAGTTCTACAGGGGACACTGAAGCTTTCTTT
d_gene: TRBD1; j_gene: TRBJ2-1; v_gene: TRBV19; abundance: NA; CDR3aa: CASRKAGTGYYNEQFF; CDR3nt: TGTGCCAGTAGGAAGGCCGGGACAGGGTATTACAATGAGCAGTTCTTC
d_gene: NA; j_gene: TRBJ1-5; v_gene: TRBV6-5; abundance: NA; CDR3aa: CASEVDARQPQHF; CDR3nt: TGTGCCAGCGAGGTAGACGCGAGGCAGCCCCAGCATTTT
d_gene: NA; j_gene: TRBJ1-3; v_gene: TRBV7-6; abundance: NA; CDR3aa: CASSLRGGATSGNTIYF; CDR3nt: TGTGCCAGCAGCTTAAGAGGCGGGGCGACTTCTGGAAACACCATATATTTT
d_gene: NA; j_gene: TRBJ2-2; v_gene: TRBV7-3; abundance: few; CDR3aa: CASSPSVYAGELFF; CDR3nt: TGTGCCAGCAGTCCTAGTGTCTACGCCGGGGAGCTGTTTTTT
d_gene: NA; j_gene: TRBJ2-1; v_gene: TRBV7-8; abundance: NA; CDR3aa: CASSSASPWANEQFF; CDR3nt: TGTGCCAGCAGCTCGGCCAGTCCTTGGGCCAATGAGCAGTTCTTC
d_gene: NA; j_gene: TRBJ1-5; v_gene: TRBV19; abundance: NA; CDR3aa: CASRDSPNQPQHF; CDR3nt: TGTGCCAGTAGGGACAGCCCCAATCAGCCCCAGCATTTT
d_gene: NA; j_gene: TRBJ1-6; v_gene: TRBV11-2; abundance: NA; CDR3aa: CASSLDHLLSSYNSPLHF; CDR3nt: TGTGCCAGCAGCTTAGATCACCTATTGAGCTCCTATAATTCACCCCTCCACTTT
d_gene: NA; j_gene: TRBJ2-3; v_gene: TRBV19; abundance: NA; CDR3aa: CASRDLQGPDTQYF; CDR3nt: TGTGCCAGTAGGGACCTTCAGGGTCCAGATACGCAGTATTTT
d_gene: TRBD2; j_gene: TRBJ2-1; v_gene: TRBV4-1; abundance: few; CDR3aa: CASSQRTSGIDEQFF; CDR3nt: TGCGCCAGCAGCCAACGGACTAGCGGGATAGATGAGCAGTTCTTC
d_gene: TRBD1; j_gene: TRBJ1-5; v_gene: TRBV19; abundance: NA; CDR3aa: CASNTGGGSNQPQHF; CDR3nt: TGTGCCAGTAATACAGGGGGCGGAAGCAATCAGCCCCAGCATTTT
d_gene: NA; j_gene: TRBJ1-1; v_gene: TRBV19; abundance: NA; CDR3aa: CASTYRETNTEAFF; CDR3nt: TGTGCCAGTACTTATAGGGAGACGAACACTGAAGCTTTCTTT
d_gene: NA; j_gene: TRBJ1-4; v_gene: TRBV5-1; abundance: NA; CDR3aa: CASSLDSINEKLFF; CDR3nt: TGCGCCAGCAGTCTTGACAGTATTAATGAAAAACTGTTTTTT
d_gene: TRBD1; j_gene: TRBJ2-5; v_gene: TRBV19; abundance: NA; CDR3aa: CASSIGDRGNGETQYF; CDR3nt: TGTGCCAGTAGTATAGGGGACAGGGGGAACGGAGAGACCCAGTACTTC
d_gene: TRBD1; j_gene: TRBJ1-1; v_gene: TRBV11-2; abundance: NA; CDR3aa: CASSWTGAMNTEAFF; CDR3nt: TGTGCCAGCAGCTGGACAGGGGCAATGAACACTGAAGCTTTCTTT
d_gene: NA; j_gene: TRBJ2-5; v_gene: TRBV5-1; abundance: few; CDR3aa: CASSSTPEGETQYF; CDR3nt: TGCGCCAGCAGCTCCACCCCGGAGGGCGAGACCCAGTACTTC
d_gene: NA; j_gene: TRBJ1-5; v_gene: TRBV6-5; abundance: NA; CDR3aa: CASRYDRTNNQPQHF; CDR3nt: TGTGCCAGCAGATATGACAGAACCAACAATCAGCCCCAGCATTTT
d_gene: NA; j_gene: TRBJ2-1; v_gene: TRBV29-1; abundance: NA; CDR3aa: CSVDEAVGYNEQFF; CDR3nt: TGCAGCGTTGATGAGGCCGTGGGCTACAATGAGCAGTTCTTC
d_gene: NA; j_gene: TRBJ1-3; v_gene: TRBV5-1; abundance: NA; CDR3aa: CASSPTPSSGNTIYF; CDR3nt: TGCGCCAGCAGCCCCACCCCGAGCTCTGGAAACACCATATATTTT
d_gene: NA; j_gene: TRBJ1-2; v_gene: TRBV5-1; abundance: NA; CDR3aa: CASSLVTTGRLGYTF; CDR3nt: TGCGCCAGCAGCTTGGTGACGACAGGACGTCTCGGCTACACCTTC
d_gene: TRBD1; j_gene: TRBJ1-1; v_gene: TRBV10-3; abundance: NA; CDR3aa: CATKSQGQGNAEAFF; CDR3nt: TGTGCCACCAAGAGCCAGGGACAGGGGAACGCTGAAGCTTTCTTT
d_gene: TRBD2; j_gene: TRBJ2-2; v_gene: TRBV9; abundance: NA; CDR3aa: CASGSGSNTGELFF; CDR3nt: TGTGCCAGCGGAAGCGGGAGTAACACCGGGGAGCTGTTTTTT
d_gene: TRBD2; j_gene: TRBJ2-7; v_gene: TRBV10-3; abundance: NA; CDR3aa: CAISEPKGTSAYEQYF; CDR3nt: TGTGCCATCAGTGAGCCGAAAGGGACTAGCGCCTACGAGCAGTACTTC